The rows below give T cell receptor beta chains drawn from one sample of a study of identical twins. TCRdb processed the 5' RACE reads anew with MiXCR; each CDR3 protein has one entry. Of hundreds of thousands of distinct CDR3 sequences listed, 21% are singletons. These data were also filed under a second study, of T cells expressing NK-cell markers.

The source material was PBMCs. These TCRs come from a woman between 18 and 29 years old in good health. Each CDR3 is given with its conserved first and last residue. Fields, in order: clone size, J gene, D gene, CDR3 length, V gene, CDR3 DNA, CDR3 protein. The D gene is left open where the match is weak. The listing skips clone size in some rows; elsewhere it reads once, few, many or a size class.

clone size: few; J gene: TRBJ2-7; D gene: TRBD2; CDR3 length: 16; V gene: TRBV4-3; CDR3 DNA: TGCGCCAGCAGCCAAGATTTCCTAGCGGGGCACTACGAGCAGTACTTC; CDR3 protein: CASSQDFLAGHYEQYF
clone size: -; J gene: TRBJ2-3; D gene: TRBD2; CDR3 length: 14; V gene: TRBV20-1; CDR3 DNA: TGCAGTGCTAGAGTGCGGGGGGGAACAGATACGCAGTATTTT; CDR3 protein: CSARVRGGTDTQYF
clone size: few; J gene: TRBJ2-1; D gene: -; CDR3 length: 17; V gene: TRBV5-1; CDR3 DNA: TGCGCCAGCAGCCCGGGCTACAGGGGAGGTTACGACAATGAGCAGTTCTTC; CDR3 protein: CASSPGYRGGYDNEQFF
clone size: many; J gene: TRBJ2-6; D gene: TRBD1; CDR3 length: 20; V gene: TRBV14; CDR3 DNA: TGTGCCAGCAGCCAAGATGTGCCACAGGGGCACTTGTCCGGGGCCAACGTCCTGACTTTC; CDR3 protein: CASSQDVPQGHLSGANVLTF
clone size: few; J gene: TRBJ1-1; D gene: -; CDR3 length: 14; V gene: TRBV18; CDR3 DNA: TGTGCCAGCTCATCCCAGGGTCGGCGCACTGAAGCTTTCTTT; CDR3 protein: CASSSQGRRTEAFF
clone size: -; J gene: TRBJ2-7; D gene: -; CDR3 length: 14; V gene: TRBV5-1; CDR3 DNA: TGCGCCAGCAGCTTACGGCAGCTCTCCTACGAGCAGTACTTC; CDR3 protein: CASSLRQLSYEQYF
clone size: -; J gene: TRBJ2-7; D gene: -; CDR3 length: 13; V gene: TRBV15; CDR3 DNA: TGTGCCACCAGCAGGCCCCCCCTCTACGAGCAGTACTTC; CDR3 protein: CATSRPPLYEQYF
clone size: -; J gene: TRBJ2-1; D gene: -; CDR3 length: 12; V gene: TRBV6-2/TRBV6-3; CDR3 DNA: TGTGCCAGCAGTTACTCGAGAGGGAAGCAGTTCTTC; CDR3 protein: CASSYSRGKQFF
clone size: few; J gene: TRBJ2-7; D gene: -; CDR3 length: 13; V gene: TRBV2; CDR3 DNA: TGTGCCAGCAGTGAGGACTTTTACTACGAGCAGTACTTC; CDR3 protein: CASSEDFYYEQYF
clone size: -; J gene: TRBJ1-1; D gene: TRBD1; CDR3 length: 14; V gene: TRBV29-1; CDR3 DNA: TGCAGCGTTCTCCAGGGACAGGCGAACACTGAAGCTTTCTTT; CDR3 protein: CSVLQGQANTEAFF
clone size: -; J gene: TRBJ2-7; D gene: -; CDR3 length: 14; V gene: TRBV12-3/TRBV12-4; CDR3 DNA: TGTGCCAGCAGTCCTCCGGGACGGTCCTACGAGCAGTACTTC; CDR3 protein: CASSPPGRSYEQYF
clone size: -; J gene: TRBJ1-1; D gene: TRBD1; CDR3 length: 15; V gene: TRBV6-1; CDR3 DNA: TGTGCCAGCATCGGACCAGGGACAGGGGGCCCTGAAGCTTTCTTT; CDR3 protein: CASIGPGTGGPEAFF
clone size: -; J gene: TRBJ2-1; D gene: TRBD2; CDR3 length: 16; V gene: TRBV15; CDR3 DNA: TGTGCCACCAGCAGAGAGTCGGGACTAGCGGGCAATGAGCAGTTCTTC; CDR3 protein: CATSRESGLAGNEQFF
clone size: -; J gene: TRBJ1-1; D gene: TRBD1; CDR3 length: 17; V gene: TRBV5-1; CDR3 DNA: TGCGCCAGCAGCTTGAACCTAGTAGAGGGGGCAAGTACTGAAGCTTTCTTT; CDR3 protein: CASSLNLVEGASTEAFF
clone size: few; J gene: TRBJ1-4; D gene: -; CDR3 length: 15; V gene: TRBV12-3/TRBV12-4; CDR3 DNA: TGTGCCAGCAGTTTCCAGGGAGCAACTAATGAAAAACTGTTTTTT; CDR3 protein: CASSFQGATNEKLFF
clone size: few; J gene: TRBJ1-4; D gene: -; CDR3 length: 16; V gene: TRBV7-2; CDR3 DNA: TGTGCCAGCAGGTCCCGGGACGCACAGGAGGATGAAAAACTGTTTTTT; CDR3 protein: CASRSRDAQEDEKLFF
clone size: few; J gene: TRBJ2-7; D gene: -; CDR3 length: 13; V gene: TRBV5-6; CDR3 DNA: TGTGCCAGCAGCTTCTCGTGGGGAAACGAGCAGTACTTC; CDR3 protein: CASSFSWGNEQYF
clone size: many; J gene: TRBJ2-7; D gene: -; CDR3 length: 14; V gene: TRBV10-3; CDR3 DNA: TGTGCCATCAGTGGTAGGACAGACCGTGGTGAGCAGTACTTC; CDR3 protein: CAISGRTDRGEQYF
clone size: -; J gene: TRBJ2-2; D gene: -; CDR3 length: 10; V gene: TRBV7-9; CDR3 DNA: TGTGCCAGCAACACCGGGGAGCTGTTTTTT; CDR3 protein: CASNTGELFF
clone size: -; J gene: TRBJ1-5; D gene: -; CDR3 length: 12; V gene: TRBV7-9; CDR3 DNA: TGTGCCAGCAGCTTAATCGAGCAGCCCCAGCATTTT; CDR3 protein: CASSLIEQPQHF
clone size: few; J gene: TRBJ2-1; D gene: -; CDR3 length: 14; V gene: TRBV12-3/TRBV12-4; CDR3 DNA: TGTGCCAGCACCTTCGGTAGCTCCTACAATGAGCAGTTCTTC; CDR3 protein: CASTFGSSYNEQFF
clone size: once; J gene: TRBJ2-2; D gene: -; CDR3 length: 15; V gene: TRBV20-1; CDR3 DNA: TGCAGTGCCAACCGGCCCGGGGGTAACACCGGGGAGCTGTTTTTT; CDR3 protein: CSANRPGGNTGELFF
clone size: once; J gene: TRBJ1-4; D gene: -; CDR3 length: 16; V gene: TRBV7-6; CDR3 DNA: TGTGCCAGCAGCCCTTCCTTCCCGGGAACTAATGAAAAACTGTTTTTT; CDR3 protein: CASSPSFPGTNEKLFF
clone size: few; J gene: TRBJ2-3; D gene: -; CDR3 length: 17; V gene: TRBV6-2/TRBV6-3; CDR3 DNA: TGTGCCAGCAGTCGACATGGAGCACCGGGGAGGACAGATACGCAGTATTTT; CDR3 protein: CASSRHGAPGRTDTQYF
clone size: -; J gene: TRBJ2-2; D gene: TRBD2; CDR3 length: 16; V gene: TRBV5-1; CDR3 DNA: TGCGCCACCGGATTGGCGGGAGGGGCGAGCACCGGGGAGCTGTTTTTT; CDR3 protein: CATGLAGGASTGELFF
clone size: -; J gene: TRBJ2-1; D gene: TRBD2; CDR3 length: 14; V gene: TRBV10-2; CDR3 DNA: TGCGCCAGCAACCAGCGGGGTTCCTACAATGAGCAGTTCTTC; CDR3 protein: CASNQRGSYNEQFF
clone size: many; J gene: TRBJ2-1; D gene: -; CDR3 length: 14; V gene: TRBV27; CDR3 DNA: TGTGCCACCCGAACGGGAGTATCCTACAATGAGCAGTTCTTC; CDR3 protein: CATRTGVSYNEQFF
clone size: -; J gene: TRBJ2-1; D gene: TRBD2; CDR3 length: 16; V gene: TRBV29-1; CDR3 DNA: TGCAGCGGGGAGGGTAGCGGGAGAGGAGGATACAATGAGCAGTTCTTC; CDR3 protein: CSGEGSGRGGYNEQFF
clone size: -; J gene: TRBJ1-5; D gene: -; CDR3 length: 13; V gene: TRBV29-1; CDR3 DNA: TGCAGCGTTGTCACGGGGCCGGATCAGCCCCAGCATTTT; CDR3 protein: CSVVTGPDQPQHF
clone size: few; J gene: TRBJ1-5; D gene: -; CDR3 length: 14; V gene: TRBV15; CDR3 DNA: TGTGCCACCAGCGCCCTTGAGTACATTCAGCCCCAGCATTTT; CDR3 protein: CATSALEYIQPQHF
clone size: few; J gene: TRBJ2-7; D gene: TRBD2; CDR3 length: 14; V gene: TRBV12-3/TRBV12-4; CDR3 DNA: TGTGCCAGCACTTACCTAGCGGGTCCCTACGAGCAGTACTTC; CDR3 protein: CASTYLAGPYEQYF
clone size: -; J gene: TRBJ2-1; D gene: TRBD2; CDR3 length: 14; V gene: TRBV5-5; CDR3 DNA: TGTGCCAGCAGCTTGGGGCTAGCGGGGGGGCGACCGTTCTTC; CDR3 protein: CASSLGLAGGRPFF
clone size: -; J gene: TRBJ2-7; D gene: -; CDR3 length: 15; V gene: TRBV3-1; CDR3 DNA: TGTGCCAGCAGCCAAGATGGAGGGACTTACTACGAGCAGTACTTC; CDR3 protein: CASSQDGGTYYEQYF
clone size: -; J gene: TRBJ2-6; D gene: -; CDR3 length: 15; V gene: TRBV7-3; CDR3 DNA: TGTGCCAGCAGCCCAGGTCGCTCTGGGGCCAACGTCCTGACTTTC; CDR3 protein: CASSPGRSGANVLTF
clone size: -; J gene: TRBJ2-7; D gene: TRBD1; CDR3 length: 16; V gene: TRBV7-6; CDR3 DNA: TGTGCCAGCAGCTTTGGATGGGACAGGGGAACCTACGAGCAGTACTTC; CDR3 protein: CASSFGWDRGTYEQYF
clone size: -; J gene: TRBJ2-1; D gene: TRBD2; CDR3 length: 17; V gene: TRBV25-1; CDR3 DNA: TGTGCCAGCAGTGAAACTGTGGGACTAGCGGGGAGCAATGAGCAGTTCTTC; CDR3 protein: CASSETVGLAGSNEQFF
clone size: few; J gene: TRBJ1-2; D gene: -; CDR3 length: 13; V gene: TRBV7-9; CDR3 DNA: TGTGCCAGCAGCGGACGGAGATTCTATGGCTACACCTTC; CDR3 protein: CASSGRRFYGYTF
clone size: few; J gene: TRBJ1-5; D gene: -; CDR3 length: 17; V gene: TRBV12-3/TRBV12-4; CDR3 DNA: TGTGCCAGCAGGTTGCGGTCGGGAGGGTCGAGCAATCAGCCCCAGCATTTT; CDR3 protein: CASRLRSGGSSNQPQHF
clone size: -; J gene: TRBJ2-3; D gene: -; CDR3 length: 17; V gene: TRBV9; CDR3 DNA: TGTGCCAGCAGCGTAGGTTTGGTCTCGGGGTACACAGATACGCAGTATTTT; CDR3 protein: CASSVGLVSGYTDTQYF
clone size: few; J gene: TRBJ1-1; D gene: TRBD1; CDR3 length: 14; V gene: TRBV6-1; CDR3 DNA: TGTGCCAGCAGTACACCGGGACAGTCCTCTGAAGCTTTCTTT; CDR3 protein: CASSTPGQSSEAFF
clone size: many; J gene: TRBJ2-3; D gene: -; CDR3 length: 15; V gene: TRBV12-3/TRBV12-4; CDR3 DNA: TGTGCCAGCAGCCTAAGGGCCACTAGCACAGATACGCAGTATTTT; CDR3 protein: CASSLRATSTDTQYF
clone size: few; J gene: TRBJ1-2; D gene: -; CDR3 length: 14; V gene: TRBV6-1; CDR3 DNA: TGTGCCAGCAGTCAACGAACAGCTAACTATGGCTACACCTTC; CDR3 protein: CASSQRTANYGYTF
clone size: many; J gene: TRBJ2-2; D gene: -; CDR3 length: 14; V gene: TRBV5-1; CDR3 DNA: TGCGCCAGCAGCCCCCGCGAGGGTGACGGGGAGCTGTTTTTT; CDR3 protein: CASSPREGDGELFF
clone size: -; J gene: TRBJ2-3; D gene: TRBD1; CDR3 length: 15; V gene: TRBV25-1; CDR3 DNA: TGTGCCAGCAGTGGGGGGACAGTCCCTACAGATACGCAGTATTTT; CDR3 protein: CASSGGTVPTDTQYF
clone size: -; J gene: TRBJ1-4; D gene: TRBD1; CDR3 length: 15; V gene: TRBV7-9; CDR3 DNA: TGTGCCAGCAGGCCTACAGGGGGCACTAATGAAAAACTGTTTTTT; CDR3 protein: CASRPTGGTNEKLFF
clone size: few; J gene: TRBJ2-5; D gene: -; CDR3 length: 14; V gene: TRBV27; CDR3 DNA: TGTGCCAGCTGGGGCGGCCGCTGGAGAGAGACCCAGTACTTC; CDR3 protein: CASWGGRWRETQYF
clone size: -; J gene: TRBJ2-2; D gene: -; CDR3 length: 15; V gene: TRBV20-1; CDR3 DNA: TGCAGTGCCTCAGGACTCCGGCCGAACACCGGGGAGCTGTTTTTT; CDR3 protein: CSASGLRPNTGELFF
clone size: -; J gene: TRBJ2-1; D gene: TRBD2; CDR3 length: 15; V gene: TRBV10-3; CDR3 DNA: TGTGCCATCAGTGAGCGCGGGAGCTCCTACAATGAGCAGTTCTTC; CDR3 protein: CAISERGSSYNEQFF
clone size: few; J gene: TRBJ2-3; D gene: TRBD2; CDR3 length: 15; V gene: TRBV14; CDR3 DNA: TGTGCCAGCAGTATTACTAGCGCCGGCACAGATACGCAGTATTTT; CDR3 protein: CASSITSAGTDTQYF